The T cell receptor beta chain under discussion was sequenced for a study of CD8 T cells in Susac syndrome. Study-wide points: The TCR sequencing and HLA analysis in the study involved a relatively small number of individuals, as the study acknowledged.

An input of about 0.5 to 1 ug of RNA was subjected to reverse transcription using random hexamers. TCR beta CDR3 was amplified by immunoSEQ covering 54 Vbeta and 13 Jbeta. TCRdb re-derived calls from the immunoSEQ multiplex PCR reads in MiXCR, one entry per CDR3 protein. This sample has 80,000 or so distinct CDR3 sequences, with around 94% found just once. Healthy donors served as the controls. They were matched for age and sex. There are 16 residues in the CDR3. From germline, CDR1 is SGHDN and CDR2 FVKESK. V shed 1 base and J 3 bases; nucleotides not matched to a gene: 9. This clonotype was recorded once. Its matching antigen is unknown.

The clonotype comes from a human donor in good health. The gene calls are TRBV14 and TRBJ2-7; 7 nucleotides align to TRBD1. Source material: CD8+ T cells from PBMCs. CDR3 in DNA: TGTGCCAGCAGCCAAGTATCCGACAGGGCGATCTACGAGCAGTACTTC. Translating it yields CASSQVSDRAIYEQYF.